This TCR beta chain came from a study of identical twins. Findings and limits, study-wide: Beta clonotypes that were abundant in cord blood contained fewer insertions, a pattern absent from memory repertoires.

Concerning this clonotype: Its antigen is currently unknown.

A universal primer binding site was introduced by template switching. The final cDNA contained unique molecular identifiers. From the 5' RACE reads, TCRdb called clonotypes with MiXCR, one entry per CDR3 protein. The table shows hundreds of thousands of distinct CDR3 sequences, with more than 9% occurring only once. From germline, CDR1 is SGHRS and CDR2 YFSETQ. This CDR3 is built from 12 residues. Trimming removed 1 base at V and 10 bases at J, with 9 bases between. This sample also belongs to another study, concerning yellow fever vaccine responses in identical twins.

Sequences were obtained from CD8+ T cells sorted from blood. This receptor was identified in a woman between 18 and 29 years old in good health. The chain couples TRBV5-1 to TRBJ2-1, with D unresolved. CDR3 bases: TGCGCCAGCAGCTTGTCCCTCGCCGAGCAGTTCTTC. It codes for CASSLSLAEQFF.